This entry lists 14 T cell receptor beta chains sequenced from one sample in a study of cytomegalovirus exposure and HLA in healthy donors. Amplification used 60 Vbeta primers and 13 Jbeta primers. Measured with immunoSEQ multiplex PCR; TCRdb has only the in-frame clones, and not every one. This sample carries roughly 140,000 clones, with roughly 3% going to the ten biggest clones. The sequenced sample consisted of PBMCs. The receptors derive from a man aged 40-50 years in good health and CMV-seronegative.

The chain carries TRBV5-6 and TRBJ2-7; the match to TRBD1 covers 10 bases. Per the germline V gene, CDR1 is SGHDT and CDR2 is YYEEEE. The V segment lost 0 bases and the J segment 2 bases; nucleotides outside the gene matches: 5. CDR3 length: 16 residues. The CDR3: CASSLGDRGGTYEQYF. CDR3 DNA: TGTGCCAGCAGCTTGGGGGACAGGGGAGGGACCTACGAGCAGTACTTC.

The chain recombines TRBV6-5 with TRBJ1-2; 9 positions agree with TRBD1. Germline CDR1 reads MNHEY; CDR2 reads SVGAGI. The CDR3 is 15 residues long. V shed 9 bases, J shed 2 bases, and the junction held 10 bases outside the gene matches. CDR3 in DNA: TGTGCCAGATTTTTAGACAGGGGGGGAAACTATGGCTACACCTTC. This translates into CARFLDRGGNYGYTF.

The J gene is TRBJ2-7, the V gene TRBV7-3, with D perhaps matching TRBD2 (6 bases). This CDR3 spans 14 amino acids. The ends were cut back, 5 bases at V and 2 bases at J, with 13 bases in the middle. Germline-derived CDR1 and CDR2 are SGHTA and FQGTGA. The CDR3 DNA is TGTGCCAGCAGCCTTGGAGGGGTGCCCTACGAGCAGTACTTC. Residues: CASSLGGVPYEQYF.

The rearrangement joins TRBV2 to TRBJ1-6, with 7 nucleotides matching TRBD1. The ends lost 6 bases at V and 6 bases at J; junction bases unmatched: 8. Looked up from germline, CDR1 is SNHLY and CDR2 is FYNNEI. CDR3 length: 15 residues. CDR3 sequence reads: CASRQRQGPNSPLHF. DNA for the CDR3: TGTGCCAGCAGGCAAAGACAGGGTCCTAATTCACCCCTCCACTTT.

CDR3: CASSPRTGRTEKLFF. In DNA, the CDR3 is TGTGCCAGCAGCCCCAGGACAGGGCGGACGGAAAAACTGTTTTTT. The V and J genes are TRBV7-2 and TRBJ1-4; 8 bases match TRBD1. Unmatched junction bases numbered 10, after V lost 5 bases and J lost 8 bases. The CDR3 has 15 residues. Germline V gene lookup returns CDR1 SGHTA and CDR2 FQGNSA.

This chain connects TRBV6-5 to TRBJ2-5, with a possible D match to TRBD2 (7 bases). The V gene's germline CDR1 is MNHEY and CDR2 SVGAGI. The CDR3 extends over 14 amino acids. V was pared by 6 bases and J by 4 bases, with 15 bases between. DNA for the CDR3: TGTGCCAGCAGCGTCCTAGGGGGGGGAGAGACCCAGTACTTC. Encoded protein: CASSVLGGGETQYF.

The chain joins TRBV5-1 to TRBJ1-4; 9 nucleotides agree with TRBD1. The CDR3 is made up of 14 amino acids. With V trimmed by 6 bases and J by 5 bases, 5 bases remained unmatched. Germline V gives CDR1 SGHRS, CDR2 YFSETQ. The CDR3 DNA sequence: TGCGCCAGCAAGACCGGGACAGGGAATGAAAAACTGTTTTTT. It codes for CASKTGTGNEKLFF.

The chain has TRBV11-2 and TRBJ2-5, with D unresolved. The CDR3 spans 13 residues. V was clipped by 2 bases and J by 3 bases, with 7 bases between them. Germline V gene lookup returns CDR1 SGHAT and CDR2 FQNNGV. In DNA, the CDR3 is TGTGCCAGCAGCTTAAGTCAGAAAGAGACCCAGTACTTC. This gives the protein CASSLSQKETQYF.

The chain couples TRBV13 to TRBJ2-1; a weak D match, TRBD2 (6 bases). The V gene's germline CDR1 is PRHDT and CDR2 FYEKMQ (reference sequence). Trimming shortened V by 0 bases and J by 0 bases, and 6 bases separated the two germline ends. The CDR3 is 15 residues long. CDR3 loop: CASSLGDYSYNEQFF. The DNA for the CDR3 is TGTGCCAGCAGCTTAGGGGACTACTCCTACAATGAGCAGTTCTTC.

This chain's CDR3 is CASSEDRPRNQPQHF. CDR3 sequence (DNA): TGTGCCAGCAGTGAAGACCGACCGCGGAATCAGCCCCAGCATTTT. J is TRBJ1-5 and V is TRBV2, with D unclear. V lost 1 base, J lost 4 bases, and 11 bases lay in between. CDR1 SNHLY and CDR2 FYNNEI come from the germline V gene. This CDR3 spans 15 amino acids.

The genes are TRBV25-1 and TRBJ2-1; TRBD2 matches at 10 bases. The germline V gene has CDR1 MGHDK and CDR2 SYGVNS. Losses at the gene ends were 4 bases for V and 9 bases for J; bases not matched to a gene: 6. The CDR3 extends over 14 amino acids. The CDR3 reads CASSVIPSGGEQFF. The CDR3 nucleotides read TGTGCCAGCAGTGTTATTCCTAGCGGGGGTGAGCAGTTCTTC.

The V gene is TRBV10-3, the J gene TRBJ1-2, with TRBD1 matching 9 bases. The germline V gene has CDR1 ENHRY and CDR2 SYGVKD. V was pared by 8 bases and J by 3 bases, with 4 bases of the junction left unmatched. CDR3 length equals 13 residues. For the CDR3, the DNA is TGTGCCATCCCCCGGACAGGGGACTATGGCTACACCTTC. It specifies CAIPRTGDYGYTF.

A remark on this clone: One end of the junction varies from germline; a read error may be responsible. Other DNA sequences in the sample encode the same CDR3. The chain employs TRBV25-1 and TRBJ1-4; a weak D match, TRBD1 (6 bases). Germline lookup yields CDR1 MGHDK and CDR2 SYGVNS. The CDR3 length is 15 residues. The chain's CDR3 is CASSRWGPTNEKLFF. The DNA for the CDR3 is TGTGCCAGCAGTAGATGGGGGCCAACTAATGAAAAGCTGTTTTTT.

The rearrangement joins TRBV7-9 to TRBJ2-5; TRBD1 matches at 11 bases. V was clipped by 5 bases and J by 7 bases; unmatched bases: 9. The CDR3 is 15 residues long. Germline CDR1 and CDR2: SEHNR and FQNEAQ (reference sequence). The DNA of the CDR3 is TGTGCCAGCAGCCGTGGGGACAGGGGGGGGAGGACCCAGTACTTC. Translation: CASSRGDRGGRTQYF.